This TCR beta chain originates from a study of blood T cell repertoires in COVID-19. This CDR3 comprises 13 residues. The ends were cut back, 5 bases at V and 4 bases at J, with 11 bases in the middle. Germline values: CDR1 LGHDT, CDR2 YNNKEL (reference sequence). Sequencing used immunoSEQ multiplex PCR; TCRdb keeps in-frame clones, though not all of them. The sample has about 410,000 clones; around 89% are singletons. This sequence joins TRBV3-1 (or the pseudogene TRBV3-2) and TRBJ1-1, with D possibly being TRBD1 (5 bases). The clonotype comes from a woman between 35 and 50 years old with COVID-19, enrolled during active disease. Material: peripheral blood. The CDR3 nucleotides are TGTGCCAGCAGCGGTCGCAGGGCCACTGAAGCTTTCTTT. This sequence encodes CASSGRRATEAFF.